This paragraph covers one TCR beta chain sequence. With 60 Vbeta and 13 Jbeta primers, the PCR was carried out. Generated by immunoSEQ multiplex PCR, the TCRdb table keeps only in-frame clones and is missing some. The sample yields more than 95,000 clones, more than 75% seen once. The data belong to a study of cytomegalovirus exposure and HLA in healthy donors. The J segment lost 11 bases and the V segment lost 3 bases, leaving 7 bases of the junction unmatched. Germline-derived CDR1 and CDR2 are ENHRY and SYGVKD. The length of the CDR3 is 13 residues. The specimen was PBMCs. The origin of this receptor is a man younger than 45 in good health and CMV-seropositive. The genes are TRBV10-3 and TRBJ2-5, with TRBD2 matching 9 bases. CDR3 coding DNA: TGTGCCATCAGTGAAGGGACTAGCTGGGAGCAGTACTTC. The encoded protein is CAISEGTSWEQYF.